The 13 T cell receptor beta chains below all came from one sample that was sequenced in a study of CD8+ T cells in alopecia areata. Investigators isolated RNA and reverse transcribed it into cDNA to act as the sequencing template. The assay was immunoSEQ multiplex PCR, and TCRdb's table has in-frame clones only and misses some. Of almost 250,000 clones listed, under 70% are singletons. The sample in question was CD4+ T cells sorted from blood, obtained at week 0. All receptors come from a human donor with alopecia areata.

This clone was detected a few times. The chain employs TRBV2 and TRBJ2-4; TRBD1 agrees at 8 bases. The J segment lost 5 bases and the V segment lost 5 bases, leaving 2 bases of the junction unmatched. The germline CDR1 and CDR2 sequences are SNHLY and FYNNEI. This CDR3 is 13 amino acids long. In DNA form, the CDR3 reads TGTGCCAGCAGTTCGGACAGGGAAAACATTCAGTACTTC. Translated, it gives CASSSDRENIQYF.

The chain couples TRBV5-6 to TRBJ1-4, with D uncertain. The germline V gene has CDR1 SGHDT and CDR2 YYEEEE. CDR3 length: 15 residues. V dropped 3 bases and J dropped 4 bases, with 13 bases sitting between them. The CDR3 DNA reads TGTGCCAGCAGCTCTCGACATGCTGATAATGAAAAACTGTTTTTT. Its protein is CASSSRHADNEKLFF.

The gene calls are TRBV5-4 and TRBJ1-6; D gene uncertain. CDR1 SGHNT and CDR2 YYREEE come from the germline V gene (reference sequence). The CDR3 is 13 amino acids. With 7 bases removed from V and 9 bases from J, the gap between germline ends came to 14 bases. The CDR3 nucleotides are TGTGCCAGCGGCGTAGGGATCACTTCACCCCTCCACTTT. It translates to CASGVGITSPLHF.

V and J are TRBV30 and TRBJ1-1; D is undetermined. The CDR3 sequence is 14 residues long. In germline, CDR1 is GTSNPN, CDR2 SVGIG (reference sequence). V was clipped by 4 bases and J by 3 bases, with 15 bases between them. The CDR3 is CAWNHPIRDTEAFF. In nucleotides, the CDR3 is TGTGCCTGGAATCATCCGATTCGGGACACTGAAGCTTTCTTT.

J is TRBJ2-6 and V is TRBV2; 8 bases match TRBD1. Trimming at V came to 6 bases and at J to 11 bases, leaving 6 bases not matched to a gene. The CDR3 consists of 13 residues. CDR1 SNHLY and CDR2 FYNNEI come from the germline V gene. The CDR3 nucleotides are TGTGCCAGCAGCGGGGACAGGCTAGACGTCCTGACTTTC. Encoded protein: CASSGDRLDVLTF.

This clone appeared a few times. The rearrangement joins TRBV7-2 to TRBJ1-1; unclear D gene. Trimming pared 1 base from V and 1 base from J, leaving 4 bases between. The CDR3 extends over 13 amino acids. Looked up from germline, CDR1 is SGHTA and CDR2 is FQGNSA. The CDR3 region is CASSLVGNTEAFF. The CDR3 DNA reads as TGTGCCAGCAGCTTAGTTGGGAACACTGAAGCTTTCTTT. Complete variable domain (other parts from reference TRBV7-2 and TRBJ1-1): GAGVSQSPSNKVTEKGKDVELRCDPISGHTALYWYRQSLGQGLEFLIYFQGNSAPDKSGLPSDRFSAERTGGSVSTLTIQRTQQEDSAVYLCASSLVGNTEAFFGQGTRLTVV.

This clone was picked up one time. V gene TRBV27 combines with J gene TRBJ1-6; D gene unclear. The CDR3 spans 14 residues. CDR1 is MNHEY, CDR2 SMNVEV, per germline (reference sequence). Trimming left V 6 bases short and J 12 bases short, with 18 bases between. In DNA, the CDR3 is TGTGCCAGCAGCCTCGGGAATTTTCGTGTACCCCTCCACTTT. It yields the protein CASSLGNFRVPLHF.

This clone was seen a few times. CDR3 protein: CASSQGGVSEQFF. The CDR3 bases are TGTGCCAGCAGCCAAGGGGGGGTTAGTGAGCAGTTCTTC. This chain uses TRBV14 with TRBJ2-1; D perhaps matches TRBD2 (6 bases). CDR3 length: 13 amino acids. The germline CDR1 and CDR2 sequences are SGHDN and FVKESK. The V end was cut by 1 base, the J end by 9 bases, with 10 bases between.

This clone appeared a few times. This chain connects TRBV6-6 to TRBJ2-6; D is undetermined. V lost 6 bases, J lost 0 bases, and 9 bases lay in between. The germline V gene encodes CDR1 MNHNY and CDR2 SVGAGI (reference sequence). The CDR3 contains 15 residues. CDR3 protein: CASSPDYSGANVLTF. CDR3 coding DNA: TGTGCCAGCAGCCCCGATTACTCTGGGGCCAACGTCCTGACTTTC.

The V call is TRBV9, the J call TRBJ2-6, with D tentatively TRBD1 (6 bases). Trimming left V 4 bases short and J 2 bases short, with 10 bases between. Germline loops: CDR1 SGDLS, CDR2 YYNGEE. The CDR3 covers 15 residues. CDR3 residues: CASSLRGAGANVLTF. Written as DNA, the CDR3 is TGTGCCAGCAGCCTCAGGGGTGCTGGGGCCAACGTCCTGACTTTC.

This clone has just one count. The chain uses TRBV7-3 and TRBJ1-2, with a tentative D call TRBD1 (5 bases). V lost 5 bases, J lost 6 bases, and 28 bases lay in between. The CDR3 runs 18 residues. The germline CDR1 and CDR2 sequences are SGHTA and FQGTGA. Here the CDR3 reads CASSLSGSSSPTTDGYTF. The CDR3 region has the DNA TGTGCCAGCAGCCTCTCGGGTTCTTCTTCCCCAACGACAGATGGCTACACCTTC.

This chain joins TRBV2 and TRBJ2-2; 10 bases map to TRBD2. V lost 5 bases to trimming and J lost 4 bases; unmatched junction nucleotides: 4. The CDR3 length is 15 residues. The germline V gene encodes CDR1 SNHLY and CDR2 FYNNEI. Written as DNA, the CDR3 is TGTGCCAGCAGTATGACTAGCGGGTCCACCGGGGAGCTGTTTTTT. This codes for CASSMTSGSTGELFF.

This clone has just a few counts. The rearrangement joins TRBV29-1 to TRBJ2-3, with 9 nucleotides matching TRBD2. J gave up 5 bases and V 4 bases, and 10 bases lay outside the gene matches. The CDR3 contains 15 residues. Germline V gives CDR1 SQVTM, CDR2 ANQGSEA. DNA of the CDR3: TGCAGCGTTGCCCTACTCGCGGGGGGGGAAGATACGCAGTATTTT. Amino acids: CSVALLAGGEDTQYF.